The 30 T cell receptor beta chains listed next were all sequenced from one sample in a study of OX40 agonist ivuxolimab in advanced cancers. Clones were read by immunoSEQ multiplex PCR, and TCRdb kept only the in-frame ones, dropping some. The sample has 65,000 to 95,000 clones; about four fifths are singletons. Sequencing used CD4+ or CD8+ T cells sorted from blood, obtained in a trial of the OX40 agonist ivuxolimab. The receptors here all came from an adult with an advanced solid tumor such as melanoma, head and neck, liver or kidney cancer.

This clone was seen once. DNA for the CDR3: TGTGCCAGCAGCCTACTAGAGGGAGTGGGGCCCCAGCATTTT. Translated, it gives CASSLLEGVGPQHF. The chain links TRBV7-9 to TRBJ1-5; D is ambiguous. The CDR3 is 14 residues long. Looked up from germline, CDR1 is SEHNR and CDR2 is FQNEAQ (reference sequence). Trimming shortened V by 5 bases and J by 9 bases, and 17 bases separated the two germline ends. The complete variable domain, with remaining parts taken from reference TRBV7-9 and TRBJ1-5, reads DTGVSQNPRHKITKRGQNVTFRCDPISEHNRLYWYRQTLGQGPEFLTYFQNEAQLEKSRLLSDRFSAERPKGSFSTLEIQRTEQGDSAMYLCASSLLEGVGPQHFGDGTRLSIL.

The chain recombines TRBV4-1 with TRBJ2-2; D unresolved. CDR3 length: 14 amino acids. Germline V gives CDR1 MGHRA, CDR2 YSYEKL. V was pared by 3 bases and J by 4 bases, with 9 bases between. The CDR3 spells CASSQPGFTGELFF. CDR3 nucleotide sequence: TGCGCCAGCAGCCAGCCTGGCTTCACCGGGGAGCTGTTTTTT.

In the case of this clone: Relative to the germline gene, one junction end is altered; a read error may explain this. This chain links TRBV7-6 with TRBJ2-7; no clear D gene. CDR1 and CDR2 (germline): SGHVS, FNYEAQ. The CDR3 covers 11 residues. As DNA, the CDR3 is TGTGCCAGCAGCTCGGCTACAGAGCGGTACTTC. Residues: CASSSATERYF.

This chain joins TRBV6-5 and TRBJ1-1, with a weak D call TRBD1 (6 bases). Trimming left V 0 bases short and J 8 bases short, with 10 bases between. The CDR3 spans 13 residues. The germline gives CDR1 MNHEY, CDR2 SVGAGI. The CDR3 reads CASSYSRGAEAFF. The CDR3 region has the DNA TGTGCCAGCAGTTACTCGAGGGGGGCAGAAGCTTTCTTT.

This chain uses TRBV28 with TRBJ1-3; 10 bases agree with TRBD1. Per the germline V gene, CDR1 is MDHEN and CDR2 is SYDVKM. Germline trimming cut 6 bases from V and 3 bases from J; bases unmatched to any gene: 5. The CDR3 contains 15 residues. CDR3 bases: TGTGCCAGCAGGAAGACAGGGGGCGGTGGAAACACCATATATTTT. As protein: CASRKTGGGGNTIYF.

This chain links TRBV30 with TRBJ2-7; D call uncertain. Trimming shortened V by 3 bases and J by 3 bases, and 15 bases separated the two germline ends. This CDR3 is built from 14 residues. The germline V gene has CDR1 GTSNPN and CDR2 SVGIG (reference sequence). CDR3 DNA sequence: TGTGCCTGGAGCCCAACGAGTACCGACTACGAGCAGTACTTC. This translates into CAWSPTSTDYEQYF.

The rearrangement links TRBV7-7 to TRBJ2-7; a possible D gene is TRBD1 (5 bases). The ends were cut back, 5 bases at V and 3 bases at J, with 11 bases in the middle. CDR3 length equals 13 residues. CDR1 and CDR2 from the germline V gene are SSHAT and FNYEAQ (reference sequence). DNA of the CDR3: TGTGCCAGCAGCCTTGACAGAAACTACGAGCAGTACTTC. Translated: CASSLDRNYEQYF.

A note on this clone: In the same sample, other DNA sequences code for this CDR3. The chain uses TRBV14 and TRBJ1-5; D is ambiguous. Trimming took 0 bases from V and 6 from J, leaving 6 bases between them. The length of the CDR3 is 13 residues. From germline, CDR1 is SGHDN and CDR2 FVKESK. The CDR3: CASSQDLGQPQHF. DNA for the CDR3: TGTGCCAGCAGCCAAGATTTGGGTCAGCCCCAGCATTTT.

The chain employs TRBV11-2 and TRBJ2-3, with no clear D. This CDR3 spans 15 amino acids. Germline CDR1 SGHAT, CDR2 FQNNGV. V gave up 1 base and J gave up 0 bases, with 8 bases separating them. CDR3 sequence reads: CASSLVWESTDTQYF. Written as DNA, the CDR3 is TGTGCCAGCAGCTTAGTGTGGGAAAGCACAGATACGCAGTATTTT.

This clone was picked up one time. V gene TRBV9 combines with J gene TRBJ2-7; D may be TRBD2 (5 bases). The CDR3 runs to 15 residues. V was shortened by 0 bases and J by 3 bases, with 13 bases between the two germline ends. Germline lookup yields CDR1 SGDLS and CDR2 YYNGEE. The CDR3 reads CASSVGPGSIYEQYF. The CDR3 region has the DNA TGTGCCAGCAGCGTAGGACCGGGGTCCATCTACGAGCAGTACTTC.

The chain joins TRBV29-1 to TRBJ2-5; 12 positions match TRBD1. The CDR3 totals 14 residues. Per germline, CDR1 SQVTM and CDR2 ANQGSEA. V was clipped by 5 bases and J by 4 bases; unmatched bases: 5. CDR3 DNA: TGCAGCGTTATGGGACAGGGGGCGCGAGAGACCCAGTACTTC. Encoded protein: CSVMGQGARETQYF.

Written as DNA, the CDR3 is TGCGCCAGCAGCCAAGACCACACCGGGGAGCTGTTTTTT. Protein sequence: CASSQDHTGELFF. The gene calls are TRBV4-1 and TRBJ2-2; D is ambiguous. Trimming removed 0 bases from V and 3 bases from J, with 2 bases in between. The CDR3 runs to 13 residues. CDR1 is MGHRA, CDR2 YSYEKL, per germline.

This chain uses TRBV14 with TRBJ1-4; D gene ambiguous. Per germline, CDR1 SGHDN and CDR2 FVKESK. There are 15 residues in the CDR3. V was shortened by 4 bases and J by 10 bases, with 19 bases between the two germline ends. DNA of the CDR3: TGTGCCAGCAGCCCTAGACTTCGTTCACCCGGAAAACTGTTTTTT. As protein: CASSPRLRSPGKLFF.

J is TRBJ2-2 and V is TRBV5-6; D call uncertain. Germline assignment: CDR1 SGHDT and CDR2 YYEEEE. This CDR3 region has 16 residues. Trimming removed 0 bases from V and 3 bases from J, with 12 bases in between. Here the CDR3 reads CASSLGVSYHTGELFF. CDR3 sequence (DNA): TGTGCCAGCAGCTTGGGGGTTTCCTATCACACCGGGGAGCTGTTTTTT.

This clone was picked up one time. This chain uses TRBV19 with TRBJ2-1; 7 nucleotides align to TRBD2. With 1 base clipped from V and 6 bases from J, the junction kept 9 bases outside the gene matches. The germline gives CDR1 LNHDA, CDR2 SQIVND (reference sequence). CDR3 size: 16 residues. CDR3 sequence: CASSIGHSGRINEQFF. CDR3 nucleotide sequence: TGTGCCAGTAGTATAGGACATAGCGGGCGTATCAATGAGCAGTTCTTC.

There are a few counts of this clone. V usage is TRBV29-1 and J usage is TRBJ1-2, with a possible D match to TRBD1 (6 bases). Germline V CDR1 and CDR2: SQVTM, ANQGSEA. V lost 4 bases to trimming and J lost 8 bases, with 14 bases between them. The CDR3 loop spans 12 amino acids. This CDR3 reads CSVGGQSMGYTF. CDR3 sequence (DNA): TGCAGCGTTGGGGGGCAGTCTATGGGCTACACCTTC.

Only a few counts were recorded for this clone. V and J are TRBV30 and TRBJ2-7; D might be TRBD2 (5 bases). In germline, CDR1 is GTSNPN, CDR2 SVGIG (reference sequence). The CDR3 contains 14 residues. The germline V and J ends were trimmed by 0 bases and 4 bases, with 13 bases remaining between them. CDR3 DNA: TGTGCCTGGAGTGTGTCCGTCGGAGGATACGAGCAGTACTTC. It codes for CAWSVSVGGYEQYF.

The chain combines TRBV7-3 with TRBJ1-2, with a weak D call TRBD1 (5 bases). Germline V gene lookup returns CDR1 SGHTA and CDR2 FQGTGA. V dropped 1 base and J dropped 6 bases, with 9 bases sitting between them. The CDR3 runs 13 residues. The CDR3 DNA reads TGTGCCAGCAGCTTAAATGCGGGGGATGGCTACACCTTC. Its translation is CASSLNAGDGYTF.

This rearrangement joins TRBV15 to TRBJ2-7; D is unresolved. The CDR3 contains 15 residues. Germline values: CDR1 LNHNV, CDR2 YYDKDF (reference sequence). V was shortened by 0 bases and J by 0 bases, with 9 bases between the two germline ends. CDR3: CATSRDIMSSYEQYF. The CDR3 nucleotides read TGTGCCACCAGCAGAGATATTATGAGCTCCTACGAGCAGTACTTC.

V and J are TRBV6-5 and TRBJ2-1, with D unclear. With 4 bases removed from V and 0 bases from J, the gap between germline ends came to 10 bases. Germline loops: CDR1 MNHEY, CDR2 SVGAGI. The CDR3 has 15 amino acids. CDR3 DNA: TGTGCCAGCAGTTCCCCTCTTGGCTCCTACAATGAGCAGTTCTTC. Protein product: CASSSPLGSYNEQFF.

The chain joins TRBV6-6 to TRBJ2-1; possible D gene TRBD2, 5 bases. This CDR3 spans 13 amino acids. Germline V gene lookup returns CDR1 MNHNY and CDR2 SVGAGI (reference sequence). The V end was cut by 11 bases, the J end by 0 bases, with 11 bases between. Written as DNA, the CDR3 is TGTGCCGGCTTAGCGCCCTCCTACAATGAGCAGTTCTTC. Encoded protein: CAGLAPSYNEQFF.

The chain employs TRBV5-1 and TRBJ2-7, with D perhaps matching TRBD1 (5 bases). The CDR3 runs to 15 residues. Trimming removed 2 bases at V and 0 bases at J, with 12 bases between. CDR1 is SGHRS, CDR2 YFSETQ, per germline. The CDR3 DNA follows: TGCGCCAGCAGCTTTAACAGGCAAACCTCCTACGAGCAGTACTTC. The encoded protein is CASSFNRQTSYEQYF.

This clone was seen a few times. The chain uses TRBV5-1 and TRBJ2-1; TRBD2 matches 11 bases. The V segment lost 4 bases and the J segment 6 bases; nucleotides outside the gene matches: 12. Germline-derived CDR1 and CDR2 are SGHRS and YFSETQ. The CDR3 runs to 17 residues. CDR3 nucleotides: TGCGCCAGCAGCCGAACTAGCGGGGGCCCTTCGGGCAATGAGCAGTTCTTC. Residues: CASSRTSGGPSGNEQFF.

The CDR3 nucleotides read TGTGCCATCGGCACCTCCACAGAAACCCAGTACTTC. Its protein product is CAIGTSTETQYF. The chain uses TRBV10-3 and TRBJ2-5; D gene uncertain. Germline CDR1 is ENHRY and CDR2 is SYGVKD. The CDR3 covers 12 residues. Trimming shortened V by 8 bases and J by 8 bases, and 15 bases separated the two germline ends.

This clone was counted once. The chain employs TRBV28 and TRBJ1-5; D ambiguous. V was shortened by 3 bases and J by 0 bases, with 12 bases between the two germline ends. Germline assignment: CDR1 MDHEN and CDR2 SYDVKM. The CDR3 length is 16 residues. The DNA of the CDR3 is TGTGCCAGCAGTTTGGTTTACCCGTATAGCAATCAGCCCCAGCATTTT. Its translation: CASSLVYPYSNQPQHF.

The rearrangement joins TRBV18 to TRBJ2-5, with 8 bases identical to TRBD1. The CDR3 contains 16 residues. Looked up from germline, CDR1 is KGHSH and CDR2 is LQKENI. The V and J ends lost 1 base and 5 bases, in that order; junction bases with no gene match: 9. The CDR3 sequence: CASSPRRQGTRETQYF. CDR3 sequence (DNA): TGTGCCAGCTCACCACGGCGACAGGGGACGCGGGAGACCCAGTACTTC.

The rearrangement joins TRBV10-3 to TRBJ1-2, with D tentatively TRBD1 (5 bases). The CDR3 spans 14 residues. The germline V and J ends were trimmed by 6 bases and 5 bases, with 16 bases remaining between them. Germline V gene lookup returns CDR1 ENHRY and CDR2 SYGVKD. In DNA form, the CDR3 reads TGTGCCATCAGCGACCCGGGACGGTTTTATGGCTACACCTTC. As protein: CAISDPGRFYGYTF.

V usage is TRBV7-9 and J usage is TRBJ1-2; D is undetermined. Deletions cut 1 base from V and 3 bases from J, with 9 bases between. Germline V gene sequence: CDR1 SEHNR, CDR2 FQNEAQ (reference sequence). The CDR3 runs to 14 residues. The CDR3, as DNA: TGTGCCAGCAGCTTAGGTCCAGGAGACTATGGCTACACCTTC. Its protein product is CASSLGPGDYGYTF.

The V and J genes are TRBV6-1 and TRBJ1-5, with TRBD1 identical over 8 bases. The V segment lost 2 bases and the J segment 6 bases; nucleotides outside the gene matches: 6. The length of the CDR3 is 15 residues. Germline V gene data show CDR1 as MNHNS and CDR2 as SASEGT. The CDR3 DNA is TGTGCCAGCAGTGAACAGGGGGCAGCGCGTCAGCCCCAGCATTTT. Its protein product is CASSEQGAARQPQHF.

The rearrangement joins TRBV6-1 to TRBJ2-7; D may be TRBD1 (6 bases). This CDR3 has 15 amino acids. Germline V gives CDR1 MNHNS, CDR2 SASEGT. The V end lost 6 bases, the J end lost 6 bases, and 21 bases lay between the germline ends. CDR3 amino acids: CASSSPPTGMGEQYF. The CDR3, as DNA: TGTGCCAGCAGCTCACCCCCCACAGGGATGGGCGAGCAGTACTTC.